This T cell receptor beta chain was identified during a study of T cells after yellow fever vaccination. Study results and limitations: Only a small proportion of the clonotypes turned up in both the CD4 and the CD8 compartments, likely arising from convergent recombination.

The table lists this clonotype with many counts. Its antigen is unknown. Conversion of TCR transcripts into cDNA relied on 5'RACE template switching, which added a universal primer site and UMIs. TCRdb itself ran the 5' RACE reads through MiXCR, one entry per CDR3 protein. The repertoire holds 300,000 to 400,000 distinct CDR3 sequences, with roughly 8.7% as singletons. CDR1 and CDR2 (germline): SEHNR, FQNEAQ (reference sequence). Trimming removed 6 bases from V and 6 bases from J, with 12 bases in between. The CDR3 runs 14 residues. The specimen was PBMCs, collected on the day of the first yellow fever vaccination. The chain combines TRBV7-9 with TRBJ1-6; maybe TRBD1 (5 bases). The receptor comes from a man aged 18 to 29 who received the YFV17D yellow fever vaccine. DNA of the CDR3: TGTGCCAGCAGTGGTGGGGGATTTAATTCACCCCTCCACTTT. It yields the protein CASSGGGFNSPLHF.